This section outlines one TCR beta chain sequence together with its context. CDR1 is SGHRS and CDR2 is YFSETQ in the germline V gene. The V end was cut by 0 bases, the J end by 2 bases, with 14 bases between. This CDR3 has 16 residues. These data come from a study of blood T cells in healthy people across ages. Through a sample-barcoded 5' primer and a J-beta primer mix, a second PCR was run for 7 to 11 cycles. In TCRdb, the 5' RACE reads were re-called with MiXCR into one record per CDR3 protein. This sample has around 780,000 distinct CDR3 sequences; 25% to 30% occur once, and the top ten carry around 3%. These data also featured in a second study, about T cells of mothers and their children.

The chain joins TRBV5-1 to TRBJ1-1, with D possibly being TRBD1 (5 bases). The specimen sequenced was blood. The TCR was taken from a boy aged 5-17 years in good health. CDR3 amino acids: CASSLGQTPSNTEAFF. For the CDR3, the DNA is TGCGCCAGCAGCTTGGGACAGACTCCTTCTAACACTGAAGCTTTCTTT.